This T cell receptor beta chain is from a study of blood T cell repertoires in COVID-19. Study information: There were acute and convalescent COVID-19 samples, and they came from the United States, Italy and Spain. Sample material is recorded as cDNA or gDNA derived from T cells, B-cell-depleted T cells, or PBMCs.

The CDR3 runs to 14 residues. The V gene end was trimmed by 4 bases and the J gene end by 7 bases; junction bases not matched to a gene: 6. Looked up from germline, CDR1 is SGHRS and CDR2 is YFSETQ. TCRdb's table, derived via immunoSEQ multiplex PCR, lists solely in-frame clones and lacks some. The table includes around 84,000 clones, roughly 90% detected once. Sample: peripheral blood. The TCR comes from a man aged 45-60 years with active COVID-19. The chain uses TRBV5-1 and TRBJ2-3; 10 bases map to TRBD1. CDR3 protein: CASSPTGGSHTQYF. The CDR3 DNA follows: TGCGCCAGCAGCCCGACAGGGGGCTCACATACGCAGTATTTT. Variable domain in full (rest from reference TRBV5-1 and TRBJ2-3): KAGVTQTPRYLIKTRGQQVTLSCSPISGHRSVSWYQQTPGQGLQFLFEYFSETQRNKGNFPGRFSGRQFSNSRSEMNVSTLELGDSALYLCASSPTGGSHTQYFGPGTRLTVL.